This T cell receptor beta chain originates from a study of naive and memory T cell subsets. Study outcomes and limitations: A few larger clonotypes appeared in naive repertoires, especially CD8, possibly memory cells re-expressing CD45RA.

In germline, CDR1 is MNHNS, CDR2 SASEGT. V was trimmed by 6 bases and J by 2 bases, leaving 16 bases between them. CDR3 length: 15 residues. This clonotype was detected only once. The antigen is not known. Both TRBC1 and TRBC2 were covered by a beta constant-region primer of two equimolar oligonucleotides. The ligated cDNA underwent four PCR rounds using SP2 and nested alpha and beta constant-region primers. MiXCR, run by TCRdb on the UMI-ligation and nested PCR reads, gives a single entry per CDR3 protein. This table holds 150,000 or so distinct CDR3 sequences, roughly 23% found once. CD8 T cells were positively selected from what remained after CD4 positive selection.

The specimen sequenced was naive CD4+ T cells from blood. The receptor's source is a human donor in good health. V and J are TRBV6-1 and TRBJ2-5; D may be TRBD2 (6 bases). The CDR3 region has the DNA TGTGCCAGCAGCATCACAGCGGGCCCTCAAGAGACCCAGTACTTC. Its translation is CASSITAGPQETQYF.